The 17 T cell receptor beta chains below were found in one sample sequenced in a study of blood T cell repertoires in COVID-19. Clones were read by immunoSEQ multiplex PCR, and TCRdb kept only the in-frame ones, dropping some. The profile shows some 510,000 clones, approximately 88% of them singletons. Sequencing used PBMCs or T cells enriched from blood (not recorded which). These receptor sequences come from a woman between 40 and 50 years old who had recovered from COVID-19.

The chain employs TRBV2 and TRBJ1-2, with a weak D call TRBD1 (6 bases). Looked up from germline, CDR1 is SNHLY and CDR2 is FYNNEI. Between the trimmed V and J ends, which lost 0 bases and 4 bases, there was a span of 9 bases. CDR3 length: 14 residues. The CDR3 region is CASSEAGRGYGYTF. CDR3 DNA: TGTGCCAGCAGTGAAGCTGGCAGGGGCTATGGCTACACCTTC.

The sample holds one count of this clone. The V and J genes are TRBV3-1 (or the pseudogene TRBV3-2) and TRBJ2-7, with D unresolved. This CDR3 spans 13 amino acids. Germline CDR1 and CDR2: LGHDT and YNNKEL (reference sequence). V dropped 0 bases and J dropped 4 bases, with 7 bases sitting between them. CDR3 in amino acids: CASSQDSYYEQYF. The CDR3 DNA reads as TGTGCCAGCAGCCAAGATAGTTATTACGAGCAGTACTTC.

CDR3 DNA sequence: TGCAGCGTTGAATTAGGGACACTGTTGGCTTTCTTT. Its translation is CSVELGTLLAFF. The V call is TRBV29-1, the J call TRBJ1-1; a possible D gene is TRBD1 (6 bases). With 2 bases removed from V and 11 bases from J, the gap between germline ends came to 15 bases. The CDR3 loop spans 12 amino acids. CDR1 and CDR2 from the germline V gene are SQVTM and ANQGSEA. The full variable domain, rest sourced from reference TRBV29-1 and TRBJ1-1, is SAVISQKPSRDICQRGTSLTIQCQVDSQVTMMFWYRQQPGQSLTLIATANQGSEATYESGFVIDKFPISRPNLTFSTLTVSNMSPEDSSIYLCSVELGTLLAFFGQGTRLTVV.

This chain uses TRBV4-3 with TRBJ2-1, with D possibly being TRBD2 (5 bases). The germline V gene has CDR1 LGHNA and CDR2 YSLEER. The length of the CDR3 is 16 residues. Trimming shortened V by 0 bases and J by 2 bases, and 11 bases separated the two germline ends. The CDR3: CASSQEEGVAYNEQFF. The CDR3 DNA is TGCGCCAGCAGCCAAGAAGAGGGAGTCGCCTACAATGAGCAGTTCTTC.

CDR3 sequence reads: CASSISSQETQYF. CDR3 in DNA: TGTGCCAGTAGTATTAGCAGTCAAGAGACCCAGTACTTC. The rearrangement uses TRBV19 and TRBJ2-5, with D unclear. V was clipped by 3 bases and J by 2 bases, with 7 bases between them. The CDR3 contains 13 residues. The germline V gene has CDR1 LNHDA and CDR2 SQIVND (reference sequence).

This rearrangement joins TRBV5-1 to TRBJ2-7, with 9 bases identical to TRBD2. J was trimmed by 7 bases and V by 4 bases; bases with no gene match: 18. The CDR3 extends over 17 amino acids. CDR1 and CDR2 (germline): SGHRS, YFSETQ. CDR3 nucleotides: TGCGCCAGCAGCCTTCACGGGGGGTTAGCGGGAGATTATGAGCAGTACTTC. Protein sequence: CASSLHGGLAGDYEQYF.

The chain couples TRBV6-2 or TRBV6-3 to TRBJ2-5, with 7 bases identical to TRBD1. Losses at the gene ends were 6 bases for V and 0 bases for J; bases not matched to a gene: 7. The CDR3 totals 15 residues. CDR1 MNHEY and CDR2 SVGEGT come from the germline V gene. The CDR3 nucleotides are TGTGCCAGCAGCCGGGACAGACACTACCAAGAGACCCAGTACTTC. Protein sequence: CASSRDRHYQETQYF.

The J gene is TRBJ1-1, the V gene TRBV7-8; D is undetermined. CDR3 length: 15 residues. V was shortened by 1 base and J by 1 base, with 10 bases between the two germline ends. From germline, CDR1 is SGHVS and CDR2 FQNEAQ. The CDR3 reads CASSLGSGKNTEAFF. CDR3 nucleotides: TGTGCCAGCAGCTTAGGTTCGGGGAAGAACACTGAAGCTTTCTTT.

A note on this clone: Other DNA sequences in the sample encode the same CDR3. Written as DNA, the CDR3 is TGCGCCAGCAGCTTGGGGACAGGATCCACTGAAGCTTTCTTT. It yields the protein CASSLGTGSTEAFF. The chain joins TRBV5-1 to TRBJ1-1, with 7 nucleotides matching TRBD1. This CDR3 has 14 amino acids. Unmatched junction bases numbered 3, after V lost 0 bases and J lost 4 bases. In germline, CDR1 is SGHRS, CDR2 YFSETQ. Variable domain in full (rest from reference TRBV5-1 and TRBJ1-1): KAGVTQTPRYLIKTRGQQVTLSCSPISGHRSVSWYQQTPGQGLQFLFEYFSETQRNKGNFPGRFSGRQFSNSRSEMNVSTLELGDSALYLCASSLGTGSTEAFFGQGTRLTVV.

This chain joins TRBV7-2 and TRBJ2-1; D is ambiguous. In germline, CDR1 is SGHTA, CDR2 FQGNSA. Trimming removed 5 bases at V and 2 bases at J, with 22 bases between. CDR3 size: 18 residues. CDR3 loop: CASSQSSADPPTYNEQFF. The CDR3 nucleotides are TGTGCCAGCAGCCAGTCCTCGGCGGATCCACCCACCTACAATGAGCAGTTCTTC.

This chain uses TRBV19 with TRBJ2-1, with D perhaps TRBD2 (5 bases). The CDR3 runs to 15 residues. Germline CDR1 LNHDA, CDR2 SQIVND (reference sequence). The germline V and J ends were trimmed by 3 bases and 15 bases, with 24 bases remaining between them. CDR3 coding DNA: TGTGCCAGTAGTATGCAGGCGGCGAAGAGGGAGCAGGCGTTCTTC. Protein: CASSMQAAKREQAFF. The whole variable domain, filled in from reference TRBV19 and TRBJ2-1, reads DGGITQSPKYLFRKEGQNVTLSCEQNLNHDAMYWYRQDPGQGLRLIYYSQIVNDFQKGDIAEGYSVSREKKESFPLTVTSAQKNPTAFYLCASSMQAAKREQAFFGPGTRLTVL.

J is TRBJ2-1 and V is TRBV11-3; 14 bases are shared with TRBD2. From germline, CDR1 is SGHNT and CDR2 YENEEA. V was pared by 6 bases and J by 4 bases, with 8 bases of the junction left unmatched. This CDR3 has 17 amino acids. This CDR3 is CASRTGTSGRNYNEQFF. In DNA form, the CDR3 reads TGTGCCAGCAGAACCGGGACTAGCGGGAGAAATTACAATGAGCAGTTCTTC.

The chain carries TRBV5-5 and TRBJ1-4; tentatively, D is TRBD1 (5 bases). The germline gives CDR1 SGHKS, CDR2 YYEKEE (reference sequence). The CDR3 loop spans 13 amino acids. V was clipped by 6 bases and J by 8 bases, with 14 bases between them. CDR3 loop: CASNEGRGEKLFF. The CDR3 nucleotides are TGTGCCAGCAACGAAGGGAGGGGCGAAAAACTGTTTTTT.

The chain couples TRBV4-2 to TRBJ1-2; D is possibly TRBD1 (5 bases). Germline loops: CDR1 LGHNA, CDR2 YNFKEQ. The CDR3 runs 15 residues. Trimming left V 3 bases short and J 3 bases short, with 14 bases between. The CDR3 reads CASSQETQGYYGYTF. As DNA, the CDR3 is TGTGCCAGCAGCCAGGAAACCCAGGGTTACTATGGCTACACCTTC.

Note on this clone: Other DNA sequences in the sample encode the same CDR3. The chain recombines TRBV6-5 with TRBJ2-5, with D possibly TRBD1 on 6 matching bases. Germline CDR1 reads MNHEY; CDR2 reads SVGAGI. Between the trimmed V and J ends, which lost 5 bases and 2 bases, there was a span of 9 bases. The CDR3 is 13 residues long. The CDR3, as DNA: TGTGCCAGCAGTAGGACAGTTCAAGAGACCCAGTACTTC. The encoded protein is CASSRTVQETQYF.

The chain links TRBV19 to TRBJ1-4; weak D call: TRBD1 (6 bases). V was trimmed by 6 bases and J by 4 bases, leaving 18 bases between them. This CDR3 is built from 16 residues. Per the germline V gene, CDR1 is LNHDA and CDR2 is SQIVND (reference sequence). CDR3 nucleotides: TGTGCCAGTAGCCGTCCAGGGGATGGAGGTAATGAAAAACTGTTTTTT. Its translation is CASSRPGDGGNEKLFF.

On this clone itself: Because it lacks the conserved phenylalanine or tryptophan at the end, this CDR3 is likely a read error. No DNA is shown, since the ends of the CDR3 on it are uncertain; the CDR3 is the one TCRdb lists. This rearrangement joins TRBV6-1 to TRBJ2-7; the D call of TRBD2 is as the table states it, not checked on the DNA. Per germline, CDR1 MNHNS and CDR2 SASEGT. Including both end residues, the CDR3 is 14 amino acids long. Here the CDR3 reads CASSDSGLANPKFL.